These T cell receptor beta chains were read from a single sample in a study of beta chain features in type 1 diabetes. Produced via immunoSEQ multiplex PCR; TCRdb's table is partial and in-frame only. Among 200,000 to 250,000 clones listed, more than 9% were seen once. The sequencing input was naive CD4+ T cells from blood. These TCRs come from a woman between 18 and 30 years old in good health. CDR3s include the opening cysteine and the closing phenylalanine or tryptophan. D genes are given only for firm matches. Clone size is given for some rows only: seen once, a few or many times, or a class if the clone is expanded.

abundance	v_gene	j_gene	d_gene	CDR3aa	CDR3nt
NA	TRBV5-1	TRBJ2-7	NA	CASSLVGGSDEQYF	TGCGCCAGCAGCTTGGTGGGGGGTTCCGACGAGCAGTACTTC
NA	TRBV7-7	TRBJ2-7	NA	CASSHPYPCQGRYEQYF	NA
few	TRBV4-1	TRBJ1-3	NA	CASSQDITAGNTIYF	TGCGCCAGCAGCCAAGATATTACGGCTGGAAACACCATATATTTT
NA	TRBV4-1	TRBJ2-7	TRBD2	CASSQGTSGSVEQYF	TGCGCCAGCAGCCAAGGGACTAGCGGGAGTGTCGAGCAGTACTTC
few	TRBV4-1	TRBJ2-1	TRBD2	CASSRSSGSYNEQFF	TGCGCCAGCAGCCGGTCTAGCGGTTCCTACAATGAGCAGTTCTTC
few	TRBV5-1	TRBJ2-5	TRBD1	CASSWGGQGGETQYF	TGCGCCAGCAGCTGGGGGGGACAGGGAGGAGAGACCCAGTACTTC
few	TRBV6-4	TRBJ2-7	TRBD1	CASSPDRNSYEQYF	TGTGCCAGCAGTCCGGACAGGAACTCCTACGAGCAGTACTTC
few	TRBV19	TRBJ2-1	TRBD1	CASSFSRDRSNEQFF	TGTGCCAGTAGTTTCTCCCGGGACAGAAGCAATGAGCAGTTCTTC
few	TRBV27	TRBJ2-1	TRBD1	CASSARFQGATAYNEQFF	TGTGCCAGCAGTGCCAGATTTCAGGGGGCGACCGCCTACAATGAGCAGTTCTTC
NA	TRBV2	TRBJ2-5	NA	CASSPGSGMAQYF	TGTGCCAGCAGTCCAGGGTCTGGGATGGCCCAGTACTTC
few	TRBV10-2	TRBJ2-6	TRBD1	CASSGGTGGAGANVLTF	TGCGCCAGCAGTGGGGGGACAGGGGGCGCTGGGGCCAACGTCCTGACTTTC
NA	TRBV9	TRBJ2-1	TRBD2	CASSVGGLAVYNEQFF	TGTGCCAGCAGCGTAGGAGGTCTAGCGGTGTACAATGAGCAGTTCTTC
NA	TRBV9	TRBJ2-5	TRBD1	CASSVDRVEETQYF	TGTGCCAGCAGCGTCGACAGGGTTGAAGAGACCCAGTACTTC
NA	TRBV6-5	TRBJ2-7	TRBD1	CASRRTGVDEQYF	TGTGCCAGCAGAAGGACAGGGGTGGACGAGCAGTACTTC
few	TRBV7-9	TRBJ2-1	TRBD2	CASSLGVLAGMLGNEQFF	TGTGCCAGCAGCTTAGGGGTTCTAGCGGGAATGCTTGGCAATGAGCAGTTCTTC
NA	TRBV25-1	TRBJ1-4	NA	CASIGGSTNEKLFF	TGTGCCAGCATTGGCGGATCAACTAATGAAAAACTGTTTTTT
few	TRBV2	TRBJ1-2	NA	CASIRRAEGYTF	TGTGCCAGCATTCGCAGGGCAGAGGGCTACACCTTC
NA	TRBV6-1	TRBJ2-1	NA	CASREALGRLFNEQFF	TGTGCCAGCAGGGAAGCATTGGGCCGGCTATTTAATGAGCAGTTCTTC
NA	TRBV5-4	TRBJ2-1	TRBD2	CASSQGGSGARLNEQFF	TGTGCCAGCAGCCAAGGCGGTAGCGGGGCCCGACTGAATGAGCAGTTCTTC
NA	TRBV28	TRBJ1-2	TRBD1	CASSFKGQGALKMGGYTF	TGTGCCAGCAGTTTTAAGGGACAGGGGGCGCTTAAGATGGGTGGCTACACCTTC
few	TRBV7-3	TRBJ2-5	NA	CASSLMVAETQYF	TGTGCCAGCAGCTTAATGGTCGCGGAGACCCAGTACTTC
NA	TRBV9	TRBJ2-5	TRBD2	CASSVQAGGETQYF	TGTGCCAGCAGCGTCCAAGCGGGAGGAGAGACCCAGTACTTC
NA	TRBV9	TRBJ1-1	NA	CASSATTNRVGYTEAFF	TGTGCCAGCAGCGCCACAACAAACAGGGTAGGGTACACTGAAGCTTTCTTT
NA	TRBV4-1	TRBJ1-1	NA	CASSQGQTLNTEAFF	TGCGCCAGCAGCCAAGGTCAGACATTGAACACTGAAGCTTTCTTT
few	TRBV18	TRBJ2-5	NA	CASSPLKAGQETQYF	TGTGCCAGCTCACCACTGAAGGCGGGGCAAGAGACCCAGTACTTC
few	TRBV5-1	TRBJ2-3	NA	CASSLASPSTDTQYF	TGCGCCAGCAGCTTGGCCAGTCCTTCCACAGATACGCAGTATTTT
few	TRBV7-9	TRBJ2-3	NA	CASSWGTSTDTQYF	TGTGCCAGCAGCTGGGGGACTAGCACAGATACGCAGTATTTT
few	TRBV30	TRBJ1-2	NA	CASILAGNPGYTF	TGTGCCTCAATACTCGCGGGAAATCCTGGCTACACCTTC
NA	TRBV5-1	TRBJ2-2	NA	CASRRLMRGSNTGELFF	TGCGCCAGCAGGCGATTGATGCGGGGATCGAACACCGGGGAGCTGTTTTTT
many	TRBV7-9	TRBJ1-4	NA	CASSLSATNEKLFF	TGTGCCAGCAGCTTGAGTGCAACTAATGAAAAACTGTTTTTT
few	TRBV13	TRBJ2-1	NA	CASSLKFGSKRDEQFF	TGTGCCAGCAGCTTAAAGTTCGGCAGTAAGCGGGATGAGCAGTTCTTC
few	TRBV30	TRBJ1-1	NA	CAWRYRMNTEAFF	TGTGCCTGGAGGTACAGAATGAACACTGAAGCTTTCTTT
NA	TRBV25-1	TRBJ2-2	TRBD1	CASSADRVYTGELFF	TGTGCCAGCAGTGCGGACAGGGTTTATACCGGGGAGCTGTTTTTT
few	TRBV5-1	TRBJ2-5	TRBD1	CASSSGDRVAETQYF	TGCGCCAGCAGCTCTGGGGACAGGGTCGCAGAGACCCAGTACTTC
few	TRBV6-1	TRBJ2-7	NA	CASNKELYEQYF	TGTGCCAGCAATAAGGAGTTATACGAGCAGTACTTC
NA	TRBV4-2	TRBJ2-5	NA	CASSRAGQAETQYF	TGTGCCAGCAGCCGCGCGGGTCAGGCGGAGACCCAGTACTTC
few	TRBV7-8	TRBJ1-1	TRBD1	CARAGQAKNTEAFF	TGTGCCAGGGCGGGACAGGCGAAAAACACTGAAGCTTTCTTT
few	TRBV7-2	TRBJ2-1	NA	CASSRWTVLHNEQFF	TGTGCCAGCAGCCGTTGGACTGTCCTTCACAATGAGCAGTTCTTC
few	TRBV18	TRBJ1-2	TRBD1	CASSPTGDTNYGYTF	TGTGCCAGCTCACCCACAGGGGATACTAACTATGGCTACACCTTC
few	TRBV6-6	TRBJ2-3	TRBD2	CASSSWTSGTTDTQYF	TGTGCCAGCAGTTCGTGGACTAGCGGGACCACAGATACGCAGTATTTT
few	TRBV15	TRBJ1-3	NA	CATSRVGVSGNTIYF	TGTGCCACCAGCAGAGTCGGAGTCTCTGGAAACACCATATATTTT
many	TRBV30	TRBJ2-3	NA	CAWSSRRNEAPQYF	TGTGCCTGGAGTTCCCGACGGAATGAGGCTCCGCAGTATTTT
many	TRBV4-1	TRBJ2-7	NA	CASSQPRGEQYF	TGCGCCAGCAGCCAACCAAGGGGCGAGCAGTACTTC
NA	TRBV5-4	TRBJ1-1	NA	CASTSRGNTEAFF	TGTGCCAGCACCTCCAGGGGGAACACTGAAGCTTTCTTT
NA	TRBV5-1	TRBJ2-5	NA	CASSLAEETQYF	TGCGCCAGCAGCTTGGCGGAAGAGACCCAGTACTTC
NA	TRBV18	TRBJ2-7	NA	CASSPQGTGLREQYF	TGTGCCAGCTCACCACAAGGCACAGGTTTGCGTGAGCAGTACTTC
few	TRBV30	TRBJ1-1	TRBD1	CACRGQMNTEAFF	TGTGCCTGCCGGGGACAGATGAACACTGAAGCTTTCTTT
NA	TRBV4-1	TRBJ2-3	TRBD2	CASSQVLAGGQGDTQYF	TGCGCCAGCAGCCAAGTTTTAGCGGGAGGCCAAGGAGATACGCAGTATTTT
NA	TRBV28	TRBJ1-5	TRBD1	CASSGQGQPQHF	TGTGCCAGCAGTGGACAGGGTCAGCCCCAGCATTTT
NA	TRBV5-1	TRBJ2-6	TRBD1	CASSGQVPSPGANVLTF	TGCGCCAGCAGCGGACAGGTACCTTCCCCCGGGGCCAACGTCCTGACTTTC
few	TRBV11-2	TRBJ2-5	NA	CASSLNREETQYF	TGTGCCAGCAGCTTAAACAGGGAGGAGACCCAGTACTTC
few	TRBV4-1	TRBJ1-1	NA	CASSQDLPTGHTEAFF	TGCGCCAGCAGCCAAGATTTGCCGACAGGCCACACTGAAGCTTTCTTT
NA	TRBV6-6	TRBJ1-5	NA	CASSPDRYSNQPQHF	TGTGCCAGCAGTCCCGACAGGTATAGCAATCAGCCCCAGCATTTT
NA	TRBV6-1	TRBJ2-7	TRBD1	CASSPNRGTEQYF	TGTGCCAGCAGTCCGAACAGGGGAACTGAGCAGTACTTC
NA	TRBV5-6	TRBJ2-7	TRBD1	CASSSGTESSYEQYF	TGTGCCAGCAGCTCCGGGACAGAGAGCTCCTACGAGCAGTACTTC
NA	TRBV7-6	TRBJ2-4	NA	CASSLEGGLAVAKNIQYF	TGTGCCAGCAGCTTAGAGGGGGGGCTAGCGGTAGCCAAAAACATTCAGTACTTC
few	TRBV11-2	TRBJ2-1	TRBD1	CASSTMDRGTYNEQFF	TGTGCCAGCAGCACAATGGACAGGGGCACCTACAATGAGCAGTTCTTC
few	TRBV29-1	TRBJ1-4	NA	CSVDTGINEKLFF	TGCAGCGTTGATACGGGGATTAATGAAAAACTGTTTTTT
NA	TRBV6-5	TRBJ1-2	TRBD1	CASSYRTGKYGYTF	TGTGCCAGCAGTTACAGGACAGGGAAGTATGGCTACACCTTC
NA	TRBV21-1	TRBJ2-7	NA	CASSQSVWDRVEQYF	TGTGCCAGCAGCCAGAGCGTTTGGGACAGGGTCGAGCAGTACTTC